Presented here are 26 T cell receptor beta chains from one specimen sequenced in a study of shared clonotypes between healthy human individuals. Repertoires were generated with immunoSEQ multiplex PCR, while TCRdb's copy carries only in-frame clones and drops some. The table shows millions of clones, with over 85% occurring only once. Sequencing was carried out using naive CD4+ T cells sorted from blood. The subset denotes: CD45RA+ positively selected. These receptors all stem from a man aged 18 to 35 in good health.

In the case of this clone: The sample contains more than one DNA sequence encoding this CDR3. The V call is TRBV12-5, the J call TRBJ2-1; D might be TRBD2 (5 bases). Looked up from germline, CDR1 is LGHNT and CDR2 is FRNRAP. The CDR3 covers 13 residues. V lost 5 bases and J 4 bases, leaving 9 bases between the germline ends. CDR3: CASGPTGYNEQFF. CDR3 in DNA: TGTGCTAGTGGTCCAACGGGATACAATGAGCAGTTCTTC.

V is TRBV7-2 and J is TRBJ1-1, with 7 bases matching TRBD1. V lost 5 bases and J lost 10; bases outside the gene matches: 10. The CDR3 sequence is 13 residues long. CDR1 SGHTA and CDR2 FQGNSA come from the germline V gene. The CDR3 bases are TGTGCCAGCAGCGTACAGGGGCCCGGCGGAGCTTTCTTT. As protein: CASSVQGPGGAFF.

The chain is built from TRBV6-1 and TRBJ1-2, with D possibly being TRBD1 (5 bases). Germline V gene data show CDR1 as MNHNS and CDR2 as SASEGT. CDR3 length equals 14 residues. V was clipped by 0 bases and J by 5 bases, with 10 bases between them. This CDR3 reads CASSEAGQGYGYTF. In DNA form, the CDR3 reads TGTGCCAGCAGTGAAGCGGGGCAGGGATATGGCTACACCTTC.

The V call is TRBV5-5, the J call TRBJ1-4; no firm D call. This CDR3 spans 14 amino acids. Germline V gene sequence: CDR1 SGHKS, CDR2 YYEKEE (reference sequence). The ends were cut back, 4 bases at V and 4 bases at J, with 11 bases in the middle. CDR3 bases: TGTGCCAGCAGCCCTGGACGGATTAATGAAAAACTGTTTTTT. This gives the protein CASSPGRINEKLFF.

The chain links TRBV19 to TRBJ1-5; TRBD1 aligns across 9 bases. Germline loops: CDR1 LNHDA, CDR2 SQIVND (reference sequence). V shed 4 bases, J shed 6 bases, and the junction held 4 bases outside the gene matches. The CDR3 runs 14 residues. The CDR3 loop is CASSTTGGVQPQHF. CDR3 nucleotide sequence: TGTGCCAGTAGTACTACAGGGGGCGTTCAGCCCCAGCATTTT.

This clone was counted only a few times. The chain employs TRBV28 and TRBJ1-1; D might be TRBD1 (6 bases). Trimming removed 1 base at V and 4 bases at J, with 10 bases between. The CDR3 covers 14 residues. Germline-derived CDR1 and CDR2 are MDHEN and SYDVKM. The CDR3 is CASSLLPGATEAFF. The CDR3 nucleotides are TGTGCCAGCAGTTTATTACCAGGGGCCACTGAAGCTTTCTTT.

V and J are TRBV6-4 and TRBJ2-1; D gene uncertain. The CDR3 contains 14 residues. Trimming removed 6 bases at V and 9 bases at J, with 18 bases between. The germline CDR1 and CDR2 sequences are MRHNA and SNTAGT. The CDR3, as DNA: TGTGCCAGCAGCGCCGAGACCGGCATTAGTGAGCAGTTCTTC. This codes for CASSAETGISEQFF.

The J gene is TRBJ2-1, the V gene TRBV9; D gene unclear. V dropped 3 bases and J dropped 5 bases, with 3 bases sitting between them. The CDR3 is 11 amino acids. Germline CDR1 and CDR2: SGDLS and YYNGEE. The CDR3 bases are TGTGCCAGCAGCGAGGACAATGAGCAGTTCTTC. Encoded protein: CASSEDNEQFF.

This clone came up once. The V gene is TRBV28, the J gene TRBJ2-1; 11 positions match TRBD2. Germline CDR1 MDHEN, CDR2 SYDVKM. This CDR3 contains 20 residues. V was pared by 4 bases and J by 3 bases, with 17 bases of the junction left unmatched. This CDR3 reads CASSYPPALSGGAHYNEQFF. The CDR3 region has the DNA TGTGCCAGCAGTTACCCGCCCGCACTTAGCGGGGGGGCCCACTACAATGAGCAGTTCTTC.

This clone has a single count. V usage is TRBV7-9 and J usage is TRBJ2-5; TRBD2 might be the D (5 bases). V shed 8 bases and J shed 0 bases, with 13 bases lying between them. The CDR3 runs 14 residues. Germline CDR1 SEHNR, CDR2 FQNEAQ (reference sequence). The CDR3 DNA reads TGTGCCAGCGGGCAGGACTTATACCAAGAGACCCAGTACTTC. It is translated as CASGQDLYQETQYF.

The chain is built from TRBV28 and TRBJ2-1; tentative D call: TRBD1 (5 bases). The V end lost 8 bases, the J end lost 5 bases, and 13 bases lay between the germline ends. The CDR3 sequence is 13 residues long. From germline, CDR1 is MDHEN and CDR2 SYDVKM. CDR3 region: CASRRGIDNEQFF. CDR3 nucleotides: TGTGCCAGCCGTAGGGGAATCGACAATGAGCAGTTCTTC.

The rearrangement joins TRBV19 to TRBJ2-2, with 11 bases matching TRBD2. V lost 5 bases to trimming and J lost 6 bases; unmatched junction nucleotides: 5. The CDR3 is made up of 15 amino acids. In germline, CDR1 is LNHDA, CDR2 SQIVND (reference sequence). As DNA, the CDR3 is TGTGCCAGTAGTGCGACTAGCGGGGCCCCCGGGGAGCTGTTTTTT. Translation gives CASSATSGAPGELFF. Full variable domain (rest looked up from reference TRBV19 and TRBJ2-2): DGGITQSPKYLFRKEGQNVTLSCEQNLNHDAMYWYRQDPGQGLRLIYYSQIVNDFQKGDIAEGYSVSREKKESFPLTVTSAQKNPTAFYLCASSATSGAPGELFFGEGSRLTVL.

DNA for the CDR3: TGTGCCAGCTCACCGGGACAGGGGGCTATCGGGGAGCTGTTTTTT. The encoded protein is CASSPGQGAIGELFF. The chain employs TRBV18 and TRBJ2-2; 12 nucleotides match TRBD1. The J segment lost 7 bases and the V segment lost 3 bases, leaving 3 bases of the junction unmatched. The CDR3 is 15 amino acids. Per the germline V gene, CDR1 is KGHSH and CDR2 is LQKENI. The entire variable domain, with the rest obtained from reference TRBV18 and TRBJ2-2, is as follows: NAGVMQNPRHLVRRRGQEARLRCSPMKGHSHVYWYRQLPEEGLKFMVYLQKENIIDESGMPKERFSAEFPKEGPSILRIQQVVRGDSAAYFCASSPGQGAIGELFFGEGSRLTVL.

This rearrangement joins TRBV6-7 to TRBJ2-1, with D perhaps TRBD1 (6 bases). TRBV6-7 carries the ORF label, with uncertain function. The CDR3 loop spans 13 amino acids. The germline V and J ends were trimmed by 10 bases and 8 bases, with 18 bases remaining between them. This chain's CDR3 is CATHREPLDEQFF. DNA for the CDR3: TGTGCCACTCACAGGGAGCCCCTCGATGAGCAGTTCTTC.

The chain combines TRBV9 with TRBJ2-7; D remains ambiguous. The CDR3 contains 10 residues. With 7 bases removed from V and 7 bases from J, the gap between germline ends came to 9 bases. CDR1 and CDR2 from the germline V gene are SGDLS and YYNGEE. Here the CDR3 reads CASLSLEQYF. CDR3 DNA sequence: TGTGCCAGCCTCTCTCTGGAGCAGTACTTC.

V gene TRBV5-6 combines with J gene TRBJ1-2; D is ambiguous. This CDR3 contains 15 residues. Trimming stripped 4 bases from V and 1 base from J, with 14 bases between. Germline loops: CDR1 SGHDT, CDR2 YYEEEE. DNA for the CDR3: TGTGCCAGCAGCGAGGAACTGCTTGGTAACTATGGCTACACCTTC. It is translated as CASSEELLGNYGYTF.

The chain is built from TRBV5-8 and TRBJ1-2, with unresolved D. Per the germline V gene, CDR1 is SGHTS and CDR2 is YDEGEE. The CDR3 runs to 16 residues. Deletions cut 1 base from V and 1 base from J, with 14 bases between. The CDR3, as DNA: TGTGCCAGCAGCTTGCAAATCTCTCGACGTAACTATGGCTACACCTTC. Translating it yields CASSLQISRRNYGYTF.

The rearrangement joins TRBV11-2 to TRBJ2-7, with TRBD2 identical over 9 bases. The CDR3 runs 14 residues. Looked up from germline, CDR1 is SGHAT and CDR2 is FQNNGV. V dropped 5 bases and J dropped 9; count of bases not matched to a gene: 11. CDR3 in DNA: TGTGCCAGCAGCGAGGCTAGCGGGACCCAATGGCAGTACTTC. Amino acid sequence: CASSEASGTQWQYF.

This clone turned up a few times. As DNA, the CDR3 is TGTGCCACCTTCCGTGGGGGATCCTACGAGCAGTACTTC. Its protein is CATFRGGSYEQYF. This sequence joins TRBV6-1 and TRBJ2-7; D tentatively reads TRBD1 or TRBD2 (5 bases each). CDR3 length: 13 residues. V lost 10 bases, J lost 1 base, and 14 bases lay in between. The germline V gene has CDR1 MNHNS and CDR2 SASEGT.

In its sample, this clone was seen a few times. This rearrangement joins TRBV6-5 to TRBJ1-1; the D is unclear. CDR3 length equals 14 residues. Germline CDR1 and CDR2: MNHEY and SVGAGI. Trimming left V 6 bases short and J 5 bases short, with 16 bases between. CDR3 amino acids: CASSPGFKGTEAFF. As DNA, the CDR3 is TGTGCCAGCAGCCCGGGTTTCAAAGGGACTGAAGCTTTCTTT.

V and J are TRBV7-2 and TRBJ2-2; D gene uncertain. Deletions cut 1 base from V and 4 bases from J, with 13 bases between. Looked up from germline, CDR1 is SGHTA and CDR2 is FQGNSA. CDR3 length: 16 amino acids. The CDR3 nucleotides read TGTGCCAGCAGCTTAGTTCTCGGCTATTTCACCGGGGAGCTGTTTTTT. Amino acids: CASSLVLGYFTGELFF. Full variable domain (rest looked up from reference TRBV7-2 and TRBJ2-2): GAGVSQSPSNKVTEKGKDVELRCDPISGHTALYWYRQSLGQGLEFLIYFQGNSAPDKSGLPSDRFSAERTGGSVSTLTIQRTQQEDSAVYLCASSLVLGYFTGELFFGEGSRLTVL.

The rearrangement uses TRBV10-3 and TRBJ1-2; D is perhaps TRBD1 (5 bases). V lost 5 bases and J lost 0, with 13 bases in between. CDR1 is ENHRY, CDR2 SYGVKD, per germline. The CDR3 has 15 amino acids. CDR3 nucleotide sequence: TGTGCCATCAGTTCCCAGGGAGATGCTAACTATGGCTACACCTTC. This sequence encodes CAISSQGDANYGYTF.

Of note for this clone: Other nucleotide sequences from this sample produce the same CDR3. Here the CDR3 DNA reads TGTGCCAGCAGCTTAGGTGGTATCTACGAGCAGTACTTC. As protein: CASSLGGIYEQYF. V usage is TRBV7-2 and J usage is TRBJ2-7; D is undetermined. The CDR3 sequence is 13 residues long. Per the germline V gene, CDR1 is SGHTA and CDR2 is FQGNSA. V was trimmed by 1 base and J by 3 bases, leaving 7 bases between them. The whole variable domain, filled in from reference TRBV7-2 and TRBJ2-7, reads GAGVSQSPSNKVTEKGKDVELRCDPISGHTALYWYRQSLGQGLEFLIYFQGNSAPDKSGLPSDRFSAERTGGSVSTLTIQRTQQEDSAVYLCASSLGGIYEQYFGPGTRLTVT.

The rearrangement links TRBV5-1 to TRBJ2-3; D not certain. Germline V gene sequence: CDR1 SGHRS, CDR2 YFSETQ. The CDR3 loop spans 15 amino acids. V lost 0 bases and J lost 4, with 12 bases in between. In DNA form, the CDR3 reads TGCGCCAGCAGCTTGGGGGCCCCTCTCGCAGATACGCAGTATTTT. Its protein product is CASSLGAPLADTQYF.

The rearrangement uses TRBV2 and TRBJ1-2; 7 positions match TRBD1. The germline CDR1 and CDR2 sequences are SNHLY and FYNNEI. CDR3 length equals 16 residues. V shed 1 base, J shed 4 bases, and the junction held 9 bases outside the gene matches. CDR3 coding DNA: TGTGCCAGCAGTGAAGTAAGAGGGGGCGTTGGCTATGGCTACACCTTC. It yields the protein CASSEVRGGVGYGYTF.

For this clone: Mismatch with germline at one junction end may stem from a read error. This chain connects TRBV30 to TRBJ2-3; TRBD2 matches 12 bases. Per germline, CDR1 GTSNPN and CDR2 SVGIG (reference sequence). The CDR3 runs to 14 residues. The CDR3 spells CAWSVLAGGETRYF. CDR3 bases: TGTGCCTGGAGTGTACTAGCGGGAGGCGAGACGCGGTATTTT.